A selection of T cell receptor beta chains follows, all from one sample in a study of blood T cell repertoires in COVID-19. Profiling relied on immunoSEQ multiplex PCR, and the TCRdb table lists in-frame clones only, not all of them. The table has fewer than 200,000 clones, under 90% seen once. The sequencing input was peripheral blood. The receptors shown here come from a man between 60 and 75 years old with acute or convalescent COVID-19. The CDR3 runs from the conserved cysteine through the conserved F or W. The order of the fields is clone size, D gene, V gene, J gene, CDR3 DNA, CDR3 protein. A D gene is named only where the DNA matches it firmly. For some rows the clone size is stated as once, few or many, or as a class when expanded; others skip it.

size: once; D: TRBD2; V: TRBV3-1/TRBV3-2; J: TRBJ2-1; DNA: TGTGCCAGCCGCCAATCGACTAGCGGGAGGAACAATGAGCAGTTCTTC; CDR3: CASRQSTSGRNNEQFF
size: -; D: TRBD2; V: TRBV2; J: TRBJ2-1; DNA: TGTGCCAGCTCGGGGACTAGCGGGACCTGGGGTGAGCAGTTCTTC; CDR3: CASSGTSGTWGEQFF
size: few; D: TRBD1; V: TRBV27; J: TRBJ1-6; DNA: TGTGCCAGCAGTTTTGCCAGGGGGATTTCACCCCTCCACTTT; CDR3: CASSFARGISPLHF
size: -; D: TRBD1; V: TRBV7-2; J: TRBJ2-3; DNA: TGTGCCAGCAGCCGGACAGGGTTCACAGATACGCAGTATTTT; CDR3: CASSRTGFTDTQYF
size: -; D: -; V: TRBV19; J: TRBJ1-1; DNA: TGTGCCAGTAGTATAGTCTTGGACAGCGAGGCTTTCTTT; CDR3: CASSIVLDSEAFF
size: -; D: -; V: TRBV28; J: TRBJ1-6; DNA: TGTGCCAGCAGATCCCGGGGGGAATATAATTCACCCCTCCACTTT; CDR3: CASRSRGEYNSPLHF
size: -; D: -; V: TRBV24-1; J: TRBJ2-1; DNA: TGTGCCACCAGTGATTTCCCCCGGAGTTGGAACAATGAGCAGTTCTTC; CDR3: CATSDFPRSWNNEQFF
size: -; D: -; V: TRBV12-3/TRBV12-4; J: TRBJ2-2; DNA: TGTGCCAGCATCAGACCAGGGTCCGGGGAGCTGTTTTTT; CDR3: CASIRPGSGELFF
size: -; D: -; V: TRBV5-1; J: TRBJ2-3; DNA: TGCGCCAGCAGCTTGTTGGGACGGGGGTTAACAGATACGCAGTATTTT; CDR3: CASSLLGRGLTDTQYF
size: -; D: -; V: TRBV27; J: TRBJ2-5; DNA: TGTGCCAGCAGACTAGCTTCCCAAGAGACCCAGTACTTC; CDR3: CASRLASQETQYF
size: once; D: -; V: TRBV6-5; J: TRBJ2-7; DNA: TGTGCCAGCTCTGATTTAGATGAGCAGTACTTC; CDR3: CASSDLDEQYF
size: -; D: -; V: TRBV6-6; J: TRBJ1-5; DNA: TGTGCCAGCAGTTACTTTTTGGCGGATAGCAATCAGCCCCAGCATTTT; CDR3: CASSYFLADSNQPQHF
size: few; D: -; V: TRBV7-9; J: TRBJ2-3; DNA: TGTGCCAGCAGCGTCCCAGGGGTAGATACGCAGTATTTT; CDR3: CASSVPGVDTQYF
size: -; D: TRBD1; V: TRBV4-3; J: TRBJ2-6; DNA: TGCGCCAGCAGCCAGGTACAGGGGGTGACTGGGGCCAACGTCCTGACTTTC; CDR3: CASSQVQGVTGANVLTF
size: once; D: TRBD2; V: TRBV9; J: TRBJ2-3; DNA: TGTGCCAGCAGCGTAGAAGGTTGGGGAGGGGGCACAGATACGCAGTATTTT; CDR3: CASSVEGWGGGTDTQYF
size: -; D: -; V: TRBV6-2/TRBV6-3; J: TRBJ2-1; DNA: TGTGCCAGCAGTTATCCTCCGGGGGAGCAGTTCTTC; CDR3: CASSYPPGEQFF
size: -; D: -; V: TRBV29-1; J: TRBJ1-2; DNA: TGCAGCGTTGTAGCGACCTATGGCTACACCTTC; CDR3: CSVVATYGYTF
size: once; D: -; V: TRBV5-1; J: TRBJ1-4; DNA: TGCGCCAGCAGCTTGGTGGACAGAACTAATGAAAAACTGTTTTTT; CDR3: CASSLVDRTNEKLFF
size: -; D: -; V: TRBV2; J: TRBJ1-1; DNA: TGTGCCAGCGGCGGGTTAGGGAACACTGAAGCTTTCTTT; CDR3: CASGGLGNTEAFF
size: -; D: -; V: TRBV6-5; J: TRBJ2-2; DNA: TGTGCCAGCAGTAAATCGACAGTGGGCGGGGAGCTGTTTTTT; CDR3: CASSKSTVGGELFF
size: -; D: TRBD1; V: TRBV7-9; J: TRBJ1-2; DNA: TGTGCCAGCAGCTTAACAGGGGTTGGCTACACCTTC; CDR3: CASSLTGVGYTF
size: once; D: -; V: TRBV30; J: TRBJ1-5; DNA: TGTGCCTGGAGTGTACAGAGCGGCCGGCCCCAGCATTTT; CDR3: CAWSVQSGRPQHF
size: -; D: -; V: TRBV19; J: TRBJ1-1; DNA: TGTGCCAGTAGTATGGGGGGGAGTACTGAAGCTTTCTTT; CDR3: CASSMGGSTEAFF
size: -; D: TRBD2; V: TRBV6-2/TRBV6-3; J: TRBJ2-6; DNA: TGTGCCAGCAGTTACGACGCGAGCGGGGGTTCCTCTGGGGCCAACGTCCTGACTTTC; CDR3: CASSYDASGGSSGANVLTF
size: -; D: TRBD2; V: TRBV10-3; J: TRBJ2-3; DNA: TGTGCCATCAGTGAGTCGATTCGCGGGGGGACAGATACGCAGTATTTT; CDR3: CAISESIRGGTDTQYF
size: -; D: -; V: TRBV6-6; J: TRBJ2-2; DNA: TGTGCCAGCAATCCTACCCACACCGGGGAGCTGTTTTTT; CDR3: CASNPTHTGELFF
size: -; D: TRBD2; V: TRBV27; J: TRBJ2-1; DNA: TGTGCCAGCAGTCCATCCGGGACTAGCGGGAGGGGGGTTGAGCAGTTCTTC; CDR3: CASSPSGTSGRGVEQFF
size: -; D: -; V: TRBV3-1/TRBV3-2; J: TRBJ1-2; DNA: TGTGCCAGCAGCCAAGATACCGGACAGATAAAGGATGACTATGGCTACACCTTC; CDR3: CASSQDTGQIKDDYGYTF
size: -; D: -; V: TRBV6-6; J: TRBJ1-3; DNA: TGTGCCAGCAGTTCACTAGGTTCGGGGAACACCATATATTTT; CDR3: CASSSLGSGNTIYF
size: -; D: -; V: TRBV5-5; J: TRBJ2-5; DNA: TGTGCCAGCAGCTTGGCAGAGAGGGCCGGGACCCAGTACTTC; CDR3: CASSLAERAGTQYF
size: few; D: TRBD2; V: TRBV4-1; J: TRBJ2-7; DNA: TGCGCCAGCAGCCTGGGGACTAGCGAAACCTACGAGCAGTACTTC; CDR3: CASSLGTSETYEQYF
size: once; D: TRBD2; V: TRBV6-2/TRBV6-3; J: TRBJ2-3; DNA: TGTGCCAGCAGTTTCAGGACTAGCGTCTATTTT; CDR3: CASSFRTSVYF
size: few; D: -; V: TRBV9; J: TRBJ2-1; DNA: TGTGCCAGCACCGTGGGCGGGGTGAACAACAATGAGCAGTTCTTC; CDR3: CASTVGGVNNNEQFF
size: -; D: TRBD1; V: TRBV2; J: TRBJ2-4; DNA: TGTGCCAGCCGAGACAGGGCCGGCAAAAACATTCAGTACTTC; CDR3: CASRDRAGKNIQYF
size: -; D: TRBD1; V: TRBV5-1; J: TRBJ1-3; DNA: TGCGCCAGCAGCCCGGGACAGGGGAACGGAAACACCATATATTTT; CDR3: CASSPGQGNGNTIYF
size: -; D: -; V: TRBV2; J: TRBJ1-5; DNA: TGTGCCAGCAGGGCGAGACTGGGGCATTATAGCAATCAGCCCCAGCATTTT; CDR3: CASRARLGHYSNQPQHF
size: -; D: -; V: TRBV7-4; J: TRBJ1-2; DNA: TGTGCCAGCAGCAAGCCCGGGGGTTCTGGGGTTAACTATGGCTACACCTTC; CDR3: CASSKPGGSGVNYGYTF
size: -; D: -; V: TRBV12-3/TRBV12-4; J: TRBJ1-4; DNA: TGTGCCAGCAGTTTCTCAACTAATGAAAAACTGTTTTTT; CDR3: CASSFSTNEKLFF
size: -; D: -; V: TRBV3-1/TRBV3-2; J: TRBJ1-5; DNA: TGTGCCAGCAGCCCCAAGATAAATGACTATCAGCCCCAGCATTTT; CDR3: CASSPKINDYQPQHF
size: -; D: -; V: TRBV5-1; J: TRBJ1-1; DNA: TGCGCCAGCAGCCTGCAGGAAAACACTGAAGCTTTCTTT; CDR3: CASSLQENTEAFF
size: -; D: -; V: TRBV12-3/TRBV12-4; J: TRBJ1-5; DNA: TGTGCCAGCAGTTTAGGACACAATCAGCCCCAGCATTTT; CDR3: CASSLGHNQPQHF
size: -; D: -; V: TRBV9; J: TRBJ1-5; DNA: TGTGCCAGCAGCGTAGGCCAGGGCAATCAGCCCCAGCATTTT; CDR3: CASSVGQGNQPQHF
size: -; D: TRBD1; V: TRBV30; J: TRBJ1-1; DNA: TGTGCCTGGGCTCCGGGACAGGGAGGCACTGAAGCTTTCTTT; CDR3: CAWAPGQGGTEAFF
size: -; D: TRBD1; V: TRBV5-1; J: TRBJ2-7; DNA: TGCGCCAGCAGCACGGGACAGGGAAACTACGAGCAGTACTTC; CDR3: CASSTGQGNYEQYF
size: -; D: TRBD2; V: TRBV19; J: TRBJ2-1; DNA: TGTGCCAGTAGAAAAACTAGCGGGGGGCGATACAATGAGCAGTTCTTC; CDR3: CASRKTSGGRYNEQFF
size: -; D: -; V: TRBV28; J: TRBJ1-6; DNA: TGTGCCAGCAGTTCACAGGACCGAAGCAATTCACCCCTCCACTTT; CDR3: CASSSQDRSNSPLHF
size: -; D: TRBD1; V: TRBV7-2; J: TRBJ2-5; DNA: TGTGCCAGCAGCTTCAATACAGGGGGTCGTGAGACCCAGTACTTC; CDR3: CASSFNTGGRETQYF
size: -; D: -; V: TRBV3-1/TRBV3-2; J: TRBJ1-1; DNA: TGTGCCAGCAGCCGAGACAGGAACACTGAAGCTTTCTTT; CDR3: CASSRDRNTEAFF
size: -; D: -; V: TRBV30; J: TRBJ1-2; DNA: TGTGCCTGGAGGGGGCCACCTCCAATGATCTATGGCTACACCTTC; CDR3: CAWRGPPPMIYGYTF
size: few; D: -; V: TRBV27; J: TRBJ1-1; DNA: TGTGCCAGCAGGAGATTAGCGGCGAACACTGAAGCTTTCTTT; CDR3: CASRRLAANTEAFF